The entry that follows covers one T cell receptor beta chain sequence. The germline CDR1 and CDR2 sequences are SGHRS and YFSETQ. V lost 3 bases, J lost 1 base, and 9 bases stayed unmatched. CDR3 size: 16 residues. This specimen comes from a study of blood T cell repertoires in COVID-19. Clones were read by immunoSEQ multiplex PCR, and TCRdb kept only the in-frame ones, dropping some. The sample shows almost 350,000 clones, roughly 89% of them seen only once. The sample comprised peripheral blood. The gene calls are TRBV5-1 and TRBJ1-1, with 7 bases lining up with TRBD1. The receptor's source is a woman aged 60-75 years with COVID-19, enrolled during active disease. The CDR3 DNA is TGCGCCAGCAGCTCCAACCCGGGACAGAAGAACACTGAAGCTTTCTTT. Protein product: CASSSNPGQKNTEAFF. The full variable domain, with the rest looked up from reference TRBV5-1 and TRBJ1-1, is KAGVTQTPRYLIKTRGQQVTLSCSPISGHRSVSWYQQTPGQGLQFLFEYFSETQRNKGNFPGRFSGRQFSNSRSEMNVSTLELGDSALYLCASSSNPGQKNTEAFFGQGTRLTVV.